This entry describes one TCR beta chain. What it binds is unknown. This CDR3 is 13 amino acids long. Germline CDR1 WNHNN, CDR2 SYGVQD (reference sequence). TCRdb reprocessed the 5' RACE reads and stores each CDR3 protein as one record, lacking DNA. In all, the sample yields about 150,000 distinct CDR3 sequences. The data were obtained in a study of T cells expressing NK-cell markers. In the study overall: The TCR beta repertoires originated in sorted CD3+CD56+NKG2C+, CD3+CD56+NKG2C- and CD3+CD56-NKG2C+ T cells. Of eight sequenced donors, seven were HCMV-seropositive and one HCMV-seronegative.

Study-wide results and caveats: The study did not resolve the HCMV specificity of expanded NKG2C+ T cell clones. Similarly, these clonotypes led the CD3+CD56-NKG2C+ fraction as well in a few donors.

The genes are TRBV10-1 and TRBJ2-7; TCRdb reports TRBD1, a call that lacks DNA to check it against. The sequenced sample was blood T cells: a sorted CD56 or NKG2C T cell subset, CD4+ or CD8+ T cells, or bulk PBMC T cells (not recorded which). This clonotype was sampled from a woman aged 50 to 65 in good health. This CDR3 is CASSEYRDDEQYF.